The next 20 T cell receptor beta chains were all read from a single sample in a study of cytomegalovirus exposure and HLA in healthy donors. With 60 Vbeta and 13 Jbeta primers, the PCR was carried out. The table came from immunoSEQ multiplex PCR; TCRdb's copy has only in-frame clones and leaves some out. The sample has 150,000 to 200,000 clones, approximately 84% seen once. Sequencing input: PBMCs. These receptors all come from a boy aged 2 to 10 in good health and CMV-seronegative.

The chain carries TRBV9 and TRBJ2-7; 8 nucleotides line up with TRBD1. Germline assignment: CDR1 SGDLS and CDR2 YYNGEE. J gave up 1 base and V 0 bases, and 6 bases lay outside the gene matches. The CDR3 length is 16 residues. CDR3 loop: CASSVGPGGASYEQYF. DNA for the CDR3: TGTGCCAGCAGCGTAGGCCCAGGGGGCGCATCCTACGAGCAGTACTTC.

The chain recombines TRBV11-2 with TRBJ2-7; no definite D call. CDR3 length equals 15 residues. V gave up 1 base and J gave up 0 bases, with 10 bases separating them. Germline V lookup: CDR1 SGHAT, CDR2 FQNNGV. CDR3 DNA: TGTGCCAGCAGCTTAGGGCCTAGTTACTCCTACGAGCAGTACTTC. Translated, it gives CASSLGPSYSYEQYF.

V gene TRBV9 combines with J gene TRBJ1-1; tentative D call: TRBD1 (5 bases). Germline CDR1 reads SGDLS; CDR2 reads YYNGEE. The CDR3 loop spans 15 amino acids. V was cut by 0 bases and J by 4 bases, with 13 bases left in between. CDR3 in amino acids: CASSVGEGARTEAFF. In DNA form, the CDR3 reads TGTGCCAGCAGCGTAGGGGAAGGGGCGCGCACTGAAGCTTTCTTT.

The genes are TRBV28 and TRBJ1-1, with 8 bases identical to TRBD1. Germline V lookup: CDR1 MDHEN, CDR2 SYDVKM. This CDR3 region has 14 residues. With 5 bases clipped from V and 8 bases from J, the junction kept 10 bases outside the gene matches. DNA of the CDR3: TGTGCCAGCAGTAAACCGGGACAGGTTACCGAAGCTTTCTTT. This sequence encodes CASSKPGQVTEAFF. Supplemented by reference TRBV28 and TRBJ1-1, the full variable domain reads DVKVTQSSRYLVKRTGEKVFLECVQDMDHENMFWYRQDPGLGLRLIYFSYDVKMKEKGDIPEGYSVSREKKERFSLILESASTNQTSMYLCASSKPGQVTEAFFGQGTRLTVV.

The chain recombines TRBV6-1 with TRBJ2-2; 8 bases agree with TRBD1. The tail of the sequence fits TRBJ1-3 better, so the J call may be wrong. The CDR3 extends over 14 amino acids. Looked up from germline, CDR1 is MNHNS and CDR2 is SASEGT. The CDR3: CASRGQVIGNTIYF. The CDR3 DNA reads TGTGCCAGCAGGGGACAGGTTATTGGAAACACCATATATTTT.

The chain carries TRBV5-5 and TRBJ1-1; 7 bases align to TRBD1. This CDR3 is 16 amino acids long. With 3 bases clipped from V and 5 bases from J, the junction kept 13 bases outside the gene matches. Germline CDR1 is SGHKS and CDR2 is YYEKEE (reference sequence). DNA for the CDR3: TGTGCCAGCAGCTCCTCAGGGGGGAGATGGAGGACTGAAGCTTTCTTT. It is translated as CASSSSGGRWRTEAFF.

The chain is built from TRBV19 and TRBJ2-7; 8 bases are shared with TRBD1. Germline lookup yields CDR1 LNHDA and CDR2 SQIVND (reference sequence). The V segment lost 3 bases and the J segment 1 base; nucleotides outside the gene matches: 5. CDR3 length equals 15 residues. DNA for the CDR3: TGTGCCAGTAGTATGAGACAGGGGTCTTCCTACGAGCAGTACTTC. Protein: CASSMRQGSSYEQYF.

The chain has TRBV28 and TRBJ2-1, with a tentative D call TRBD2 (6 bases). The V gene's germline CDR1 is MDHEN and CDR2 SYDVKM. The germline V and J ends were trimmed by 5 bases and 3 bases, with 17 bases remaining between them. This CDR3 has 16 residues. CDR3 DNA sequence: TGTGCCAGCAGTCCACCCCGGGGTAGCGGCTACAATGAGCAGTTCTTC. This translates into CASSPPRGSGYNEQFF.

The V call is TRBV18, the J call TRBJ2-7; TRBD2 aligns across 10 bases. The germline V gene has CDR1 KGHSH and CDR2 LQKENI. The V gene end was trimmed by 4 bases and the J gene end by 4 bases; junction bases not matched to a gene: 4. CDR3 length: 14 amino acids. DNA of the CDR3: TGTGCCAGCTCACAAGCGGGAGGGCCGTACGAGCAGTACTTC. Translating it yields CASSQAGGPYEQYF.

The chain has TRBV15 and TRBJ2-7, with D possibly TRBD1 on 5 matching bases. Per the germline V gene, CDR1 is LNHNV and CDR2 is YYDKDF (reference sequence). This CDR3 region has 18 residues. The V end was cut by 0 bases, the J end by 1 base, with 19 bases between. The CDR3: CATSRDLYRATVSYEQYF. In DNA, the CDR3 is TGTGCCACCAGCAGAGATCTATATCGCGCGACAGTATCCTACGAGCAGTACTTC.

The V call is TRBV9, the J call TRBJ2-2; 7 bases match TRBD2. V gave up 0 bases and J gave up 6 bases; unmatched junction bases: 8. The CDR3 totals 16 residues. Germline values: CDR1 SGDLS, CDR2 YYNGEE. This CDR3 reads CASSVESPSGAGELFF. In DNA, the CDR3 is TGTGCCAGCAGCGTAGAAAGCCCCAGCGGGGCCGGGGAGCTGTTTTTT.

The chain is built from TRBV7-2 and TRBJ2-5, with a tentative D call TRBD1 (6 bases). V was pared by 3 bases and J by 4 bases, with 9 bases between. The CDR3 consists of 13 residues. The V gene's germline CDR1 is SGHTA and CDR2 FQGNSA. The CDR3 region has the DNA TGTGCCAGCAGCTTTGACAGGTCAGAGACCCAGTACTTC. It is translated as CASSFDRSETQYF.

CDR3 region: CASIQTGGYTF. In DNA, the CDR3 is TGTGCCAGCATCCAAACGGGTGGCTACACCTTC. The chain recombines TRBV28 with TRBJ1-2; D uncertain. This CDR3 spans 11 amino acids. The V and J ends lost 7 bases and 7 bases respectively, with 10 bases between them. CDR1 is MDHEN and CDR2 is SYDVKM in the germline V gene.

The CDR3 DNA follows: TGTGCCAGCAGCAAACCAGAGAACACCGGGGAGCTGTTTTTT. Encoded protein: CASSKPENTGELFF. This rearrangement joins TRBV9 to TRBJ2-2; D is unresolved. CDR3 length equals 14 residues. Germline CDR1 and CDR2: SGDLS and YYNGEE. V lost 4 bases, J lost 1 base, and 8 bases lay in between.

This chain joins TRBV25-1 and TRBJ1-1; no firm D call. The CDR3 length is 16 residues. Germline CDR1 and CDR2: MGHDK and SYGVNS. V was clipped by 2 bases and J by 0 bases, with 13 bases between them. Here the CDR3 DNA reads TGTGCCAGCAGTGAACCCGGGGTCGCCTTGAACACTGAAGCTTTCTTT. It specifies CASSEPGVALNTEAFF.

This chain links TRBV7-9 with TRBJ2-2; a weak D match, TRBD1 (5 bases). Trimming pared 2 bases from V and 6 bases from J, leaving 10 bases between. Per the germline V gene, CDR1 is SEHNR and CDR2 is FQNEAQ (reference sequence). The CDR3 is made up of 14 amino acids. CDR3 amino acids: CASSLQGRAGELFF. The CDR3, as DNA: TGTGCCAGCAGCTTACAGGGTCGGGCCGGGGAGCTGTTTTTT.

This clone was seen more than once but under ten times. This chain uses TRBV19 with TRBJ1-4, with 7 bases matching TRBD1. The CDR3 is 15 residues long. Germline CDR1 and CDR2: LNHDA and SQIVND (reference sequence). V was pared by 5 bases and J by 7 bases, with 10 bases of the junction left unmatched. The CDR3 nucleotides are TGTGCCAGTAGTGTACGACAGGGAGGAAGTGAAAAACTGTTTTTT. Translating gives CASSVRQGGSEKLFF.

The chain employs TRBV5-4 and TRBJ2-5, with D possibly being TRBD1 (6 bases). CDR1 is SGHNT, CDR2 YYREEE, per germline (reference sequence). The CDR3 contains 14 residues. V lost 4 bases to trimming and J lost 6 bases, with 16 bases between them. In DNA, the CDR3 is TGTGCCAGCAGCCCCACACAGGGTTCGCAGACCCAGTACTTC. Protein product: CASSPTQGSQTQYF.

This chain joins TRBV28 and TRBJ1-4, with 7 bases matching TRBD1. The CDR3 sequence is 18 residues long. The germline CDR1 and CDR2 sequences are MDHEN and SYDVKM. Trimming removed 7 bases from V and 5 bases from J; junction bases left unmatched: 19. The CDR3 here is CASTLGTEFLGGNEKLFF. CDR3 coding DNA: TGTGCCAGCACCCTGGGGACAGAATTTTTGGGTGGGAATGAAAAACTGTTTTTT.

The chain links TRBV14 to TRBJ2-1; TRBD1 matches 7 bases. V lost 3 bases and J lost 8; bases outside the gene matches: 4. This CDR3 is 13 amino acids long. CDR1 and CDR2 from the germline V gene are SGHDN and FVKESK. CDR3 DNA: TGTGCCAGCAGCCACAGGGGGAACGATGAGCAGTTCTTC. Its translation: CASSHRGNDEQFF.